One sample yielded the 5 T cell receptor beta chains listed below, sequenced in a study of blood T cell repertoires in COVID-19 (dated by TCRdb to 2018 to 2020). The method behind the library was the immunoSEQ multiplex PCR assay. TCRdb took this table from immuneACCESS and kept in-frame rearrangements with V and J called. Such tables lack part of the clones; where checked against another copy, unresolved V genes explain under half of the gap, and the rest is unexplained. For this sample there are 200,000 to 250,000 clones; 80% to 95% appear just once. The top ten hold about 1.9% of the sample. The sample was PBMCs or T cells enriched from blood (not recorded which). These receptors were obtained from a woman between 18 and 29 years old who had recovered from COVID-19.

The DNA of the CDR3 is TGTGCCAGCAGCACCACAACAGGCCACAATGAGCAGTTCTTC. It is translated as CASSTTTGHNEQFF. J is TRBJ2-1 and V is TRBV13; possible D gene TRBD1, 5 bases. CDR1 and CDR2 from the germline V gene are PRHDT and FYEKMQ (reference sequence). The CDR3 length is 14 residues. Between the trimmed V and J ends, which lost 5 bases and 5 bases, there was a span of 13 bases.

The V call is TRBV6-4, the J call TRBJ2-3, with 9 nucleotides matching TRBD1. CDR1 is MRHNA, CDR2 SNTAGT, per germline. The CDR3 covers 17 residues. Germline trimming cut 3 bases from V and 7 bases from J; bases unmatched to any gene: 14. The CDR3 sequence is CASSDSSSGTGLHTQYF. CDR3 DNA: TGTGCCAGCAGTGATTCCTCTTCCGGGACAGGGCTACATACGCAGTATTTT.

This clone was seen just once. A junction end diverges from the germline sequence, so it may reflect a read error. J is TRBJ1-1 and V is TRBV25-1; D may be TRBD1 (5 bases). Per germline, CDR1 MGHDK and CDR2 SYGVNS. This CDR3 comprises 15 residues. CDR3 sequence reads: CASSESGGISREPFF. For the CDR3, the DNA is TGTGCCAGCAGTGAGTCTGGGGGGATATCCCGTGAACCTTTCTTT.

Notes on this clone: This sample also contains other DNA sequences that code for the same CDR3. V and J are TRBV18 and TRBJ2-1; 12 bases map to TRBD2. J was trimmed by 7 bases and V by 6 bases; bases with no gene match: 7. The CDR3 has 15 residues. Per germline, CDR1 KGHSH and CDR2 LQKENI. The CDR3 is CASSPGLAGLNEQFF. The DNA for the CDR3 is TGTGCCAGCTCGCCCGGACTAGCGGGGCTGAATGAGCAGTTCTTC.

This chain uses TRBV10-3 with TRBJ1-2, with 7 bases identical to TRBD1. The germline CDR1 and CDR2 sequences are ENHRY and SYGVKD. This CDR3 is built from 15 residues. The CDR3 region has the DNA TGTGCGGTTTCGTCTAGGGACAGCTCTAACTATGGCTACACCTTC. Protein product: CAVSSRDSSNYGYTF.